This TCR beta chain was sequenced in a study of T-cell memory formation after mild COVID-19. Study-level results: Memory cells collected pre-infection included some clones that later responded, suggesting cross-reactive memory joined. The study found contracting CD4+ clones mainly in CM and EM and contracting CD8+ clones in EMRA.

This CDR3 has 16 residues. Germline V gives CDR1 MNHNS, CDR2 SASEGT. V lost 5 bases and J lost 0, with 14 bases in between. It was 5'RACE with constant-segment primers that produced the TCR alpha and TCR beta cDNA libraries, which carried sample barcodes and UMIs. Each CDR3 protein is one row after TCRdb ran MiXCR on the 5' RACE reads. The sample holds 450,000 to 650,000 distinct CDR3 sequences, over 15% seen once. The sample holds a few counts of this clonotype. Its antigen is undetermined. The receptor was isolated from an adult woman who had mild COVID-19 (a few samples of this study predate the infection). Cell type and time point are not known. V and J are TRBV6-1 and TRBJ2-4, with no clear D. The sample comprised PBMCs or a T cell subset sorted from them (not recorded which). The DNA for the CDR3 is TGTGCCAGCAGTCCCCGGCGGCAACTAGCCAAAAACATTCAGTACTTC. Translated: CASSPRRQLAKNIQYF.